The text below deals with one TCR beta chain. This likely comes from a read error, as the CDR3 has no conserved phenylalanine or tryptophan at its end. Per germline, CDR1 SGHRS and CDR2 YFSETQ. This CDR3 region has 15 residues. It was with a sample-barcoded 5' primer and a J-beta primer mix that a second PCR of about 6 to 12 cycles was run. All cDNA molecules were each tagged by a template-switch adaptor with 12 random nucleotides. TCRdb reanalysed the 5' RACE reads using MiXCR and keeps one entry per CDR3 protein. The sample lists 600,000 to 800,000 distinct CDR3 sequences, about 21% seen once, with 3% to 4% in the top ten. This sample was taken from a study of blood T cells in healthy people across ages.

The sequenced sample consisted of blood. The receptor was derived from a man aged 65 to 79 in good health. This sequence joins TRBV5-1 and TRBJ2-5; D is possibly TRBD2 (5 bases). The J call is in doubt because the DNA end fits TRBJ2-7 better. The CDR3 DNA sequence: TGCGCCAGCAGCCTCCTCGGGGTAGGAGGCTACGAGCAGTACCTC. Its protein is CASSLLGVGGYEQYL.